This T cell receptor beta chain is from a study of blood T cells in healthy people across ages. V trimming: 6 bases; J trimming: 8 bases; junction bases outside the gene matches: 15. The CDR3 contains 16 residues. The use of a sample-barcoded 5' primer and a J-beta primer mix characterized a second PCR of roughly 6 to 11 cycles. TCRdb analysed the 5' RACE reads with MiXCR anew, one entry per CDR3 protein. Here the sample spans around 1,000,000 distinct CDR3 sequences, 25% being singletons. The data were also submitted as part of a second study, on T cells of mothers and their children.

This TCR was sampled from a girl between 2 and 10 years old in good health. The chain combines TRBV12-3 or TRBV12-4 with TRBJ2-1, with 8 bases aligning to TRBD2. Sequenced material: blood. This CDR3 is CASSSLAERRNDEQFF. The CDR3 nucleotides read TGTGCCAGCAGCTCACTAGCGGAGCGGCGGAACGATGAGCAGTTCTTC.